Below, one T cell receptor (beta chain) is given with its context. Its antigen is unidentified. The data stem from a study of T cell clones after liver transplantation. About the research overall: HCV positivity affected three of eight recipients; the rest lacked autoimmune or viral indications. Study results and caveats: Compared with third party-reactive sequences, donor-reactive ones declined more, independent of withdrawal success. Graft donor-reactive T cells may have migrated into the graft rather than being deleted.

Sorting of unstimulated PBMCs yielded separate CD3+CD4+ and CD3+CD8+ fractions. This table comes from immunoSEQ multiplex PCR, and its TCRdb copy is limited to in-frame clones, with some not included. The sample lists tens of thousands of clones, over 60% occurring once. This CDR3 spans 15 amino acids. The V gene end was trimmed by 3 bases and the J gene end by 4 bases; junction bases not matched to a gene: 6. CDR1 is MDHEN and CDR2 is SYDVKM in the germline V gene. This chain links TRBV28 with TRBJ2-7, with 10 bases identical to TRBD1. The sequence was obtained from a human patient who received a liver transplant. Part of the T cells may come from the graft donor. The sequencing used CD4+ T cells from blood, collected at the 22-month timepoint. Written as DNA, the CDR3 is TGTGCCAGCAGTTTTGGCGGGACAGGGGATTACGAGCAGTACTTC. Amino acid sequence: CASSFGGTGDYEQYF. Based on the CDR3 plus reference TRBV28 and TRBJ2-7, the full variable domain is DVKVTQSSRYLVKRTGEKVFLECVQDMDHENMFWYRQDPGLGLRLIYFSYDVKMKEKGDIPEGYSVSREKKERFSLILESASTNQTSMYLCASSFGGTGDYEQYFGPGTRLTVT.